This T cell receptor (beta chain) derives from a study of blood T cell repertoires in COVID-19. Looking at the study overall: Acute and convalescent COVID-19 specimens originated in the United States, Italy and Spain. T cells, B-cell-depleted T cells, or PBMCs provided the cDNA or gDNA that served as material.

Only one count was recorded for this clone. The germline CDR1 and CDR2 sequences are MDHEN and SYDVKM. The CDR3 sequence is 13 residues long. V was shortened by 5 bases and J by 8 bases, with 13 bases between the two germline ends. How the authors handled the data: Estimated nucleated cell counts came from reference gene primer amplification. Only in-frame clones appear in the TCRdb table, and some are missing; sequencing was by immunoSEQ multiplex PCR. From that table come the V and J calls and clone size; the DNA was used to work out D and trimming. The repertoire holds approximately 49,000 clones, approximately 87% seen once, with 4% in the top ten.

The TCR was taken from a man aged 45-65 years with acute or convalescent COVID-19. The sequencing sample was made of peripheral blood. This chain connects TRBV28 to TRBJ2-1; weak D call: TRBD2 (5 bases). The CDR3 protein is CASSPLGSDEQFF. CDR3 nucleotides: TGTGCCAGCAGTCCTTTGGGTAGCGATGAGCAGTTCTTC.